This TCR beta chain was observed in a study of shared clonotypes between healthy human individuals. Study in general: Every donor yielded three CD4 naive, three CD4 memory, two CD8 naive and one CD8 memory plate.

The germline V gene has CDR1 MDHEN and CDR2 SYDVKM. The CDR3 loop spans 13 amino acids. V was trimmed by 5 bases and J by 8 bases, leaving 16 bases between them. The count of this clone is one. Authors' analysis steps: Sequence data from immunoSEQ were junction-only and lacked quality scores; consequently, filtering differed. Sequencing used immunoSEQ multiplex PCR; TCRdb keeps in-frame clones, though not all of them. V and J calls and clone size are copied from that table; D and trimming were computed from the DNA. The profile shows millions of clones, approximately 95% of them singletons. Sequencing was done on a sample of naive CD4+ T cells from PBMCs. As to subset: CD45RA+ positively selected. The V call is TRBV28, the J call TRBJ2-7; possible D gene TRBD1, 5 bases. This receptor was obtained from a man aged 18 to 30 in good health. Some clones in this sample may be carry-over from other donors' samples. The CDR3 is CASSGAGLTKQYF. CDR3 coding DNA: TGTGCCAGCAGTGGTGCAGGGCTTACCAAGCAGTACTTC.